Below are 24 T cell receptor beta chains sequenced from a single sample in a study of T-cell memory formation after mild COVID-19 (dated by TCRdb to the early 2020s). Library construction relied on 5' RACE. TCRdb records Illumina NovaSeq 6000 as the sequencer. The public reads were reprocessed in TCRdb via fastp at Q25 and MiXCR, keeping in-frame beta chains. Rows with one shared CDR3 protein collapse into an entry with the most common genes and DNA. The sample profile shows about 130,000 distinct CDR3 sequences; approximately 5.9% of them were found once. The ten biggest clones cover approximately 2.1% of the sample. Sequencing was carried out using PBMCs or a T cell subset sorted from them (not recorded which). These receptors were collected from an adult woman who had mild COVID-19 (a few samples of this study predate the infection). The sample titles of this study are shuffled in the database, so cell type and time point are left out; the donor was told from shared clones.

This chain connects TRBV5-1 to TRBJ2-5, with 7 bases aligning to TRBD2. Germline V gives CDR1 SGHRS, CDR2 YFSETQ. Losses at the gene ends were 4 bases for V and 3 bases for J; bases not matched to a gene: 12. The CDR3 has 16 residues. The CDR3 nucleotides read TGCGCCAGCAGCACACCCTACCGGGACTATAAAGAGACCCAGTACTTC. It is translated as CASSTPYRDYKETQYF.

This chain's CDR3 is CASGGRETKRRQYF. In nucleotides, the CDR3 is TGTGCCAGCGGAGGGAGGGAAACGAAGAGGAGGCAGTATTTT. The chain employs TRBV7-9 and TRBJ2-3, with 7 bases lining up with TRBD2. The CDR3 runs 14 residues. J gave up 11 bases and V 8 bases, and 16 bases lay outside the gene matches. The germline V gene has CDR1 SEHNR and CDR2 FQNEAQ (reference sequence).

This clonotype was detected a few times. The chain carries TRBV21-1 and TRBJ1-1; TRBD1 reflects the table's D call only, with no check against the DNA. TRBV21-1 is a recognized pseudogene. This CDR3 contains 12 residues. The CDR3 loop reads CASSEGGLQRFF. The CDR3 nucleotides are TGTGCCAGCAGCGAAGGGGGGTTACAACGCTTCTTT.

The V gene is TRBV7-8, the J gene TRBJ2-4; TRBD2 is a possible D gene (5 bases). The CDR3 extends over 16 amino acids. Germline CDR1 and CDR2: SGHVS and FQNEAQ. V lost 5 bases and J 8 bases, leaving 22 bases between the germline ends. CDR3 DNA: TGTGCCAGCAGCCTAACATCCGGGCCGAGCGGCGACATTCAGTACTTC. Amino acids: CASSLTSGPSGDIQYF.

The J gene is TRBJ2-1, the V gene TRBV5-1, with D unclear. V lost 5 bases to trimming and J lost 0 bases, with 15 bases between them. Germline lookup yields CDR1 SGHRS and CDR2 YFSETQ. The CDR3 extends over 16 amino acids. The CDR3 sequence: CASSLTPGHSYNEQFF. Written as DNA, the CDR3 is TGCGCCAGCAGTCTGACCCCCGGGCACTCCTACAATGAGCAGTTCTTC.

The gene calls are TRBV6-5 and TRBJ1-1; tentatively, D is TRBD1 (5 bases). Trimming took 0 bases from V and 1 from J, leaving 9 bases between them. CDR3 length equals 15 residues. CDR1 and CDR2 (germline): MNHEY, SVGAGI. The CDR3 region has the DNA TGTGCCAGCAGTTACTCGGGGCAGCCGAACACTGAAGCTTTCTTT. It translates to CASSYSGQPNTEAFF.

This sequence joins TRBV27 and TRBJ1-6; 8 bases are a match to TRBD1. The V and J ends lost 5 bases and 7 bases, in that order; junction bases with no gene match: 7. This CDR3 is 15 amino acids long. CDR1 is MNHEY and CDR2 is SMNVEV in the germline V gene (reference sequence). The CDR3 loop is CASSQTGTGNSPLHF. The CDR3 region has the DNA TGTGCCAGCAGTCAGACCGGGACAGGCAATTCACCCCTCCACTTT.

This chain connects TRBV3-1 to TRBJ1-2; maybe TRBD1 (5 bases). In germline, CDR1 is LGHDT, CDR2 YNNKEL (reference sequence). Trimming removed 0 bases at V and 4 bases at J, with 9 bases between. There are 14 residues in the CDR3. CDR3 residues: CASSQDFRAYGYTF. CDR3 nucleotide sequence: TGTGCCAGCAGCCAAGACTTCAGGGCCTATGGCTACACCTTC.

Only a few counts were recorded for this clonotype. This chain connects TRBV4-3 to TRBJ2-3; 7 nucleotides align to TRBD2. This CDR3 is built from 13 residues. Per germline, CDR1 LGHNA and CDR2 YSLEER. V dropped 3 bases and J dropped 8; count of bases not matched to a gene: 5. CDR3 sequence reads: CASSQRGYSTQYF. CDR3 sequence (DNA): TGCGCCAGCAGCCAGCGGGGGTATAGTACGCAGTATTTT.

This clonotype was seen more than once but under ten times. The chain uses TRBV5-4 and TRBJ2-5, with 9 bases that match TRBD1. V dropped 4 bases and J dropped 3; count of bases not matched to a gene: 7. The germline V gene encodes CDR1 SGHNT and CDR2 YYREEE (reference sequence). CDR3 length equals 15 residues. CDR3 nucleotides: TGTGCCAGCAGCGGAGAGGACAGGGGAAAAGAGACCCAGTACTTC. Encoded protein: CASSGEDRGKETQYF.

This sequence joins TRBV5-1 and TRBJ2-1; 16 bases align to TRBD2. V gave up 0 bases and J gave up 3 bases; unmatched junction bases: 12. Germline values: CDR1 SGHRS, CDR2 YFSETQ. This CDR3 region has 21 residues. DNA of the CDR3: TGCGCCAGCAGCTTGGTACCCGGGACTAGCGGGGGGGCAGAATTCTACAATGAGCAGTTCTTC. This gives the protein CASSLVPGTSGGAEFYNEQFF.

The gene calls are TRBV4-2 and TRBJ2-3; no reliable D call. Trimming left V 4 bases short and J 4 bases short, with 12 bases between. Germline CDR1 is LGHNA and CDR2 is YNFKEQ. This CDR3 region has 14 residues. In DNA, the CDR3 is TGTGCCAGCAGCCCCTCTCCCCGGTCAGATACGCAGTATTTT. Translation: CASSPSPRSDTQYF.

This clonotype has ten or more counts. J is TRBJ2-1 and V is TRBV11-2; D is uncertain. V shed 0 bases and J shed 10 bases, with 10 bases lying between them. Germline V gene data show CDR1 as SGHAT and CDR2 as FQNNGV. The CDR3 runs 13 residues. The CDR3 nucleotides are TGTGCCAGCAGCTTAGAAGCGCTGAGCGAGCAGTTCTTC. Translating gives CASSLEALSEQFF.

V gene TRBV20-1 combines with J gene TRBJ2-3; D might be TRBD2 (5 bases). In germline, CDR1 is DFQATT, CDR2 SNEGSKA (reference sequence). The ends were cut back, 4 bases at V and 0 bases at J, with 20 bases in the middle. The CDR3 is made up of 17 amino acids. CDR3 DNA: TGCAGTGCTATTCGAGAGATAGCGTTTCTTAGCACAGATACGCAGTATTTT. Amino acids: CSAIREIAFLSTDTQYF.

V is TRBV6-6 and J is TRBJ2-2; no clear D gene. Germline V CDR1 and CDR2: MNHNY, SVGAGI (reference sequence). Deletions cut 0 bases from V and 4 bases from J, with 15 bases between. The CDR3 sequence is 17 residues long. The CDR3 DNA follows: TGTGCCAGCAGTTACTCCCCGCACCACATAGGCACCGGGGAGCTGTTTTTT. This encodes CASSYSPHHIGTGELFF.

The chain has TRBV18 and TRBJ2-5, with D maybe TRBD1 (6 bases). Trimming stripped 4 bases from V and 5 bases from J, with 14 bases between. CDR3 length: 14 residues. The germline gives CDR1 KGHSH, CDR2 LQKENI. CDR3 protein: CASSQGDTRETQYF. CDR3 nucleotides: TGTGCCAGCTCACAAGGGGACACGCGGGAGACCCAGTACTTC. The full variable domain, rest sourced from reference TRBV18 and TRBJ2-5, is NAGVMQNPRHLVRRRGQEARLRCSPMKGHSHVYWYRQLPEEGLKFMVYLQKENIIDESGMPKERFSAEFPKEGPSILRIQQVVRGDSAAYFCASSQGDTRETQYFGPGTRLLVL.

This clonotype has a handful of counts. Here the CDR3 reads CASSPNPSKETQYF. As DNA, the CDR3 is TGTGCCAGCAGCCCAAATCCCAGTAAAGAGACCCAGTACTTC. The chain employs TRBV9 and TRBJ2-5; D is uncertain. Germline V lookup: CDR1 SGDLS, CDR2 YYNGEE. The ends were cut back, 4 bases at V and 3 bases at J, with 13 bases in the middle. The CDR3 covers 14 residues.

V and J are TRBV11-2 and TRBJ2-7; no definite D call. V was clipped by 3 bases and J by 1 base, with 10 bases between them. Germline CDR1 reads SGHAT; CDR2 reads FQNNGV. The CDR3 runs 14 residues. CDR3 nucleotide sequence: TGTGCCAGCAGCTTCGGTAGGTCTTCCTACGAGCAGTACTTC. Protein product: CASSFGRSSYEQYF.

This clonotype was detected ten times or more. The V call is TRBV5-6, the J call TRBJ1-1, with 7 positions matching TRBD1. The V gene's germline CDR1 is SGHDT and CDR2 YYEEEE. The CDR3 is 15 residues long. Trimming at V came to 2 bases and at J to 4 bases, leaving 8 bases not matched to a gene. This chain's CDR3 is CASSLRDSYSTEAFF. Written as DNA, the CDR3 is TGTGCCAGCAGCTTACGGGACAGCTACAGCACTGAAGCTTTCTTT.

Ten or more counts support this clonotype. The chain recombines TRBV7-8 with TRBJ1-5; TRBD1 might be the D (6 bases). The germline V gene encodes CDR1 SGHVS and CDR2 FQNEAQ. This CDR3 has 17 amino acids. V lost 6 bases and J 0 bases, leaving 18 bases between the germline ends. CDR3 protein: CASSPEGPGHSNQPQHF. CDR3 bases: TGTGCCAGCAGTCCAGAGGGGCCGGGACATAGCAATCAGCCCCAGCATTTT.

This clonotype was recorded at least ten times. This chain uses TRBV20-1 with TRBJ2-1; D tentatively fits TRBD1 or TRBD2 (5 bases each). Trimming took off 3 bases at V and 5 bases at J, with 14 bases between the two ends. The germline CDR1 and CDR2 sequences are DFQATT and SNEGSKA (reference sequence). The CDR3 has 14 amino acids. CDR3 coding DNA: TGCAGTGCTAGGGGGGATGGCCCAAACAATGAGCAGTTCTTC. This codes for CSARGDGPNNEQFF.

This clonotype was observed at least ten times. The chain joins TRBV4-3 to TRBJ2-3; D is ambiguous. Trimming pared 0 bases from V and 0 bases from J, leaving 7 bases between. Germline V gene lookup returns CDR1 LGHNA and CDR2 YSLEER. The CDR3 sequence is 15 residues long. CDR3 sequence (DNA): TGCGCCAGCAGCCAAGAATGGATTAGCACAGATACGCAGTATTTT. This translates into CASSQEWISTDTQYF.

This clonotype was recorded at least ten times. This sequence joins TRBV2 and TRBJ2-3; D uncertain. Looked up from germline, CDR1 is SNHLY and CDR2 is FYNNEI. The V end was cut by 7 bases, the J end by 2 bases, with 13 bases between. The CDR3 is 14 residues long. CDR3 residues: CASKSRTSTDTQYF. The DNA of the CDR3 is TGTGCCAGCAAGTCCCGGACCTCCACAGATACGCAGTATTTT.

This clonotype was seen a handful of times. V is TRBV5-5 and J is TRBJ1-1; D is unclear. The germline CDR1 and CDR2 sequences are SGHKS and YYEKEE (reference sequence). The CDR3 extends over 13 amino acids. The V end was cut by 3 bases, the J end by 6 bases, with 12 bases between. The CDR3 DNA follows: TGTGCCAGCAGCTCAGGACCCGTGTCTGAAGCTTTCTTT. Its translation: CASSSGPVSEAFF.